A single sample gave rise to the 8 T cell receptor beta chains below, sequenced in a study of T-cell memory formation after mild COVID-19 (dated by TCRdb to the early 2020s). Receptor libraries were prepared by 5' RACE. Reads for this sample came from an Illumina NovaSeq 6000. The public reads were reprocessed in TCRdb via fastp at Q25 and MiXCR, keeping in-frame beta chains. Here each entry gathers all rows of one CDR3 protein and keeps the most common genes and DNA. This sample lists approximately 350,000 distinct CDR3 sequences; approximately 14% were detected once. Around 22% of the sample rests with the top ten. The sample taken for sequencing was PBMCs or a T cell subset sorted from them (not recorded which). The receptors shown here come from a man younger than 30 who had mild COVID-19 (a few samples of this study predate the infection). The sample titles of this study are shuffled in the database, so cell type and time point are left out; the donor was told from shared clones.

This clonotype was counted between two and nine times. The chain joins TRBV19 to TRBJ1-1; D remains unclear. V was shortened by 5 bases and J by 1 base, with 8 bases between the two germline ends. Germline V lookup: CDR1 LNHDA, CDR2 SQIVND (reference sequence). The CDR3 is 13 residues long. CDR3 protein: CASSGPKNTEAFF. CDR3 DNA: TGTGCCAGTAGTGGGCCTAAGAACACTGAAGCTTTCTTT.

CDR3 DNA: TGTGCCAGCAGCTTTCTAGCGGGGGGGTCATACAATGAGCAGTTCTTC. Translation: CASSFLAGGSYNEQFF. The chain combines TRBV5-6 with TRBJ2-1, with 12 bases that match TRBD2. CDR1 is SGHDT and CDR2 is YYEEEE in the germline V gene. Trimming at V came to 2 bases and at J to 4 bases, leaving 4 bases not matched to a gene. There are 16 residues in the CDR3.

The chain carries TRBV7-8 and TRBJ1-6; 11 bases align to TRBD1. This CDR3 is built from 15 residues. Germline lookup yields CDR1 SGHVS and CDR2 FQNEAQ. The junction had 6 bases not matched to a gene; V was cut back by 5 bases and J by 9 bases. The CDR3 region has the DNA TGTGCCAGCAGCCCTGGGACAGGGGGAGGTTCACCCCTCCACTTT. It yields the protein CASSPGTGGGSPLHF.

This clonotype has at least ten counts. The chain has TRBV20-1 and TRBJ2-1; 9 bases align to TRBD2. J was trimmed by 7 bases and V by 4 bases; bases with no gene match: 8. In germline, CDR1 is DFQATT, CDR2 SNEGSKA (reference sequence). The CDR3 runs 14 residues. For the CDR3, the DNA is TGCAGTGCTAATAGCGGGGGCGTCGTAAATGAGCAGTTCTTC. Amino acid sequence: CSANSGGVVNEQFF.

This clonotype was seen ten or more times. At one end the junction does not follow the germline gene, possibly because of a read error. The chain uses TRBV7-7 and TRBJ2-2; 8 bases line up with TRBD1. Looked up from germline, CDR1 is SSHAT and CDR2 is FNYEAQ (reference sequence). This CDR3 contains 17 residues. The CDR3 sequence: CASSLPQGTGNTGELFF. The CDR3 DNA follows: TGTGCTAGCAGCTTACCCCAGGGGACAGGGAACACCGGGGAGCTGTTTTTT.

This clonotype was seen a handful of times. Here the CDR3 reads CASSFQRTEAFF. The CDR3 nucleotides read TGTGCCAGCAGTTTCCAGAGGACTGAAGCTTTCTTT. The chain links TRBV28 to TRBJ1-1; D is unclear. The V end lost 3 bases, the J end lost 5 bases, and 7 bases lay between the germline ends. The V gene's germline CDR1 is MDHEN and CDR2 SYDVKM. The CDR3 is 12 residues long.

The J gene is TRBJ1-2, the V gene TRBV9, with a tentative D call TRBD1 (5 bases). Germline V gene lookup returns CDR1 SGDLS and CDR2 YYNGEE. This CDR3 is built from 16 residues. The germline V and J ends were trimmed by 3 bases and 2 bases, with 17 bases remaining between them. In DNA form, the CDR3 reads TGTGCCAGCAGCGGACCCAGAATGGGGGGGAACTATGGCTACACCTTC. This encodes CASSGPRMGGNYGYTF.

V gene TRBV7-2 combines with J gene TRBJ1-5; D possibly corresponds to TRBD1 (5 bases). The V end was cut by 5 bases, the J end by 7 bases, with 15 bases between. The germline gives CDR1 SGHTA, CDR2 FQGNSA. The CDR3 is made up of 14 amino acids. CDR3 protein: CASSLRQSHQPQHF. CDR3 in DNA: TGTGCCAGCAGCCTTAGACAGTCCCACCAGCCCCAGCATTTT. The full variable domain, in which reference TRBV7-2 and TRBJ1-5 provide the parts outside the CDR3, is GAGVSQSPSNKVTEKGKDVELRCDPISGHTALYWYRQSLGQGLEFLIYFQGNSAPDKSGLPSDRFSAERTGGSVSTLTIQRTQQEDSAVYLCASSLRQSHQPQHFGDGTRLSIL.